This T cell receptor (beta chain) was sequenced during a study of blood T cell repertoires in COVID-19. Turning to the study itself: Acute and convalescent COVID-19 specimens originated in the United States, Italy and Spain. PBMCs, B-cell-depleted T cells, or T cells provided the cDNA or gDNA that made up the material.

Original processing notes: Cell counts per sample came from amplifying reference gene primers. The protocol was immunoSEQ multiplex PCR, while the TCRdb copy is restricted to in-frame clones and leaves out a portion. V and J calls plus clone size are reproduced from that table; the DNA served to infer D and trimming. The data show 350,000 to 400,000 clones, with nearly 90% seen just once and around 7% held by the top ten. The TCR originated in a man between 18 and 29 years old with active or convalescent COVID-19. The sequencing sample was made of peripheral blood.

The CDR3 loop is CASTQGDRGFSYGYTF. The CDR3 region has the DNA TGTGCCAGCACGCAGGGAGACAGGGGTTTTTCCTATGGCTACACCTTC. This chain links TRBV19 with TRBJ1-2; 8 bases agree with TRBD1. CDR1 LNHDA and CDR2 SQIVND come from the germline V gene (reference sequence). The CDR3 is made up of 16 amino acids. J was trimmed by 4 bases and V by 9 bases; bases with no gene match: 16.